This T cell receptor (beta chain) stems from a study of control samples from healthy donors and cancer patients. Clones were read by immunoSEQ multiplex PCR, and TCRdb kept only the in-frame ones, dropping some. The data contain some 120,000 clones, more than 85% of them singletons. The CDR3 is 16 residues long. Germline V gene lookup returns CDR1 SGHTA and CDR2 FQGNSA. V was clipped by 4 bases and J by 3 bases; unmatched bases: 3. This clone appeared a single time. What was sequenced was blood. This chain connects TRBV7-2 to TRBJ1-6; TRBD1 aligns across 10 bases. The sequence came from a man aged 18 to 30 in good health. Written as DNA, the CDR3 is TGTGCCAGCAGCTGGGACAGGGGAAACTATAATTCACCCCTCCACTTT. The encoded protein is CASSWDRGNYNSPLHF.